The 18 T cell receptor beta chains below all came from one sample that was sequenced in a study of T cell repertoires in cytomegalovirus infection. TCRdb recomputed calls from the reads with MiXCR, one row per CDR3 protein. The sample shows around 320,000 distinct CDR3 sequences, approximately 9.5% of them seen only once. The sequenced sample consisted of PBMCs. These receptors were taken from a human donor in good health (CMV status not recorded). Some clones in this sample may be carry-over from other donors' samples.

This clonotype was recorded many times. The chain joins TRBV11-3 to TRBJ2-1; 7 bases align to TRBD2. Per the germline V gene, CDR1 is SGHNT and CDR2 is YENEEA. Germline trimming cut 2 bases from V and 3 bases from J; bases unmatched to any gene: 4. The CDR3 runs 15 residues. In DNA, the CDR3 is TGTGCCAGCAGCTTAAACGGGGGGATCTACAATGAGCAGTTCTTC. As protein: CASSLNGGIYNEQFF.

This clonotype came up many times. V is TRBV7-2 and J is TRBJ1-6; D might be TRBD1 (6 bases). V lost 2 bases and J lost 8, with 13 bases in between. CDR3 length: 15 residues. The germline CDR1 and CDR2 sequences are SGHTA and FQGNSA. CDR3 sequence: CASSLQGQLDSPLHF. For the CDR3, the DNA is TGTGCCAGCAGCTTACAAGGACAGCTGGATTCACCCCTCCACTTT.

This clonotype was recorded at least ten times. CDR3 sequence (DNA): TGTGCCAGTAGTATGCTTTCTAGCCCCACAGATACGCAGTATTTT. Protein: CASSMLSSPTDTQYF. The rearrangement joins TRBV19 to TRBJ2-3; a possible D gene is TRBD2 (5 bases). Trimming pared 3 bases from V and 2 bases from J, leaving 12 bases between. This CDR3 comprises 15 residues. Germline V gene sequence: CDR1 LNHDA, CDR2 SQIVND (reference sequence).

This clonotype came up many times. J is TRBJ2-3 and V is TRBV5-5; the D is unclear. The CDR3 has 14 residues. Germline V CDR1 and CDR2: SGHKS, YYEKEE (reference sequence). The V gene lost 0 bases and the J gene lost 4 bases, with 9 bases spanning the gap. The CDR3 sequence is CASSLAWVADTQYF. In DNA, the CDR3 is TGTGCCAGCAGCTTGGCCTGGGTGGCAGATACGCAGTATTTT.

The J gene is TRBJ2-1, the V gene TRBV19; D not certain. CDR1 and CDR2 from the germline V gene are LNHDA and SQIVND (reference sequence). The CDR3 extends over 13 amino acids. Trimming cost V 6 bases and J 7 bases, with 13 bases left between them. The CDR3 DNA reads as TGTGCCAGTAGCGGAGTCTCTAGAAATGAGCAGTTCTTC. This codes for CASSGVSRNEQFF.

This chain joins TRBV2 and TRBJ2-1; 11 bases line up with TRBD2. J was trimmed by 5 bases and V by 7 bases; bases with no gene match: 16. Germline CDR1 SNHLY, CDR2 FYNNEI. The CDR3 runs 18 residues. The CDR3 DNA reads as TGTGCCAGCAAAACTAGCGGGGGAGTCCTGGGAGGCGACAATGAGCAGTTCTTC. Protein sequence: CASKTSGGVLGGDNEQFF.

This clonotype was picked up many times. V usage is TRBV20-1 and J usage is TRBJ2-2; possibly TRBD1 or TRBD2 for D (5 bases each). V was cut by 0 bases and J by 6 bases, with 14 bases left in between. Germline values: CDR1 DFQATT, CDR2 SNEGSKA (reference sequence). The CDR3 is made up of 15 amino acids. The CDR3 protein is CSARDEGRGPGELFF. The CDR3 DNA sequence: TGCAGTGCTAGAGATGAAGGCCGGGGACCCGGGGAGCTGTTTTTT.

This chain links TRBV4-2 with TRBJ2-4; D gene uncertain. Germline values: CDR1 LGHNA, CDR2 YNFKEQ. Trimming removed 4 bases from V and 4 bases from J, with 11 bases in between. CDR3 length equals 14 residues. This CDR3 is CASSPTDPKNIQYF. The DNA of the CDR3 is TGTGCCAGCAGCCCCACAGATCCTAAAAACATTCAGTACTTC.

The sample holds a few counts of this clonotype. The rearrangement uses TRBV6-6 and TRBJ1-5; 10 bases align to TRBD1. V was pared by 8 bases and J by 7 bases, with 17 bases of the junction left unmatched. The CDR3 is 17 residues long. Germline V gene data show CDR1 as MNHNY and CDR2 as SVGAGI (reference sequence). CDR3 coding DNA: TGTGCCAGCCTCCCCTGGGACAGGGGTCGGACGAAGCAGCCCCAGCATTTT. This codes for CASLPWDRGRTKQPQHF.

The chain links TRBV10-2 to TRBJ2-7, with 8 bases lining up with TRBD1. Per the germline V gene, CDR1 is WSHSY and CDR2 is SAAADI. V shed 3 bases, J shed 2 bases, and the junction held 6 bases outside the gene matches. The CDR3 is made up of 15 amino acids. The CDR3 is CASSDRTGFAYEQYF. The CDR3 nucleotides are TGCGCCAGCAGTGACCGGACAGGGTTTGCCTACGAGCAGTACTTC.

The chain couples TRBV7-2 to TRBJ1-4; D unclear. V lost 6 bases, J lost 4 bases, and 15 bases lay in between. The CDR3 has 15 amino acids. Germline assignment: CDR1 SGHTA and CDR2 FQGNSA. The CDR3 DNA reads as TGTGCCAGCAGTCCTCCCTTCGGGGTTAATGAAAAACTGTTTTTT. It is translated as CASSPPFGVNEKLFF.

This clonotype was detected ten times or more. CDR3 nucleotide sequence: TGTGCCAGCAGTCCCTCCAGGACGTCCAATGAGCAGTTCTTC. Translation: CASSPSRTSNEQFF. The genes are TRBV7-9 and TRBJ2-1; D uncertain. The germline V gene encodes CDR1 SEHNR and CDR2 FQNEAQ (reference sequence). Trimming stripped 6 bases from V and 6 bases from J, with 15 bases between. The CDR3 length is 14 residues.

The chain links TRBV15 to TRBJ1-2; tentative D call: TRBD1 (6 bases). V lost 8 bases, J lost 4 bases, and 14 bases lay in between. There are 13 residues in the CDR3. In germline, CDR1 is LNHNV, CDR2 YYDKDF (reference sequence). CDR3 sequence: CATPPPGVYGYTF. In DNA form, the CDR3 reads TGTGCCACCCCACCCCCAGGGGTCTATGGCTACACCTTC.

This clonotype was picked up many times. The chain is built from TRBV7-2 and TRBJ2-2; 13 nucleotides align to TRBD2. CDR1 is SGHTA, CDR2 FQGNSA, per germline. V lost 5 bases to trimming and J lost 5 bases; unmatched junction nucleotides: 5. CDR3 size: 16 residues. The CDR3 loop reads CASSLQGLAGTGELFF. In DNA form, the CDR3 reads TGTGCCAGCAGCCTACAGGGACTAGCGGGGACCGGGGAGCTGTTTTTT.

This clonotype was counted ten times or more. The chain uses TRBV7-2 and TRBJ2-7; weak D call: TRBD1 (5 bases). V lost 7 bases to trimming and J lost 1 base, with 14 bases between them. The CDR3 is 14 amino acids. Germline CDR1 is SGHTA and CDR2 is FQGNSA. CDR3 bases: TGTGCCAGCACTCTTGGGCAGGGTTCCTACGAGCAGTACTTC. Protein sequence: CASTLGQGSYEQYF.

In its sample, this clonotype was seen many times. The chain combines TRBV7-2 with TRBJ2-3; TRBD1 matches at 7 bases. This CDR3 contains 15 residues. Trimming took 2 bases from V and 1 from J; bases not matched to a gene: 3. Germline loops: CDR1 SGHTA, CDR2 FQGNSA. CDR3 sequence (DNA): TGTGCCAGCAGCTTACAGGGGGTGGGCACAGATACGCAGTATTTT. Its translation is CASSLQGVGTDTQYF.

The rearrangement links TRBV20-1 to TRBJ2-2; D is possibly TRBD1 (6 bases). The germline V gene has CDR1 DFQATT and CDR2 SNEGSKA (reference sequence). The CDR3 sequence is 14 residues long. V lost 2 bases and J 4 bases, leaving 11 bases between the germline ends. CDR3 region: CSARWGLVTGELFF. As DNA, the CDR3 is TGCAGTGCTAGATGGGGGCTGGTCACCGGGGAGCTGTTTTTT.

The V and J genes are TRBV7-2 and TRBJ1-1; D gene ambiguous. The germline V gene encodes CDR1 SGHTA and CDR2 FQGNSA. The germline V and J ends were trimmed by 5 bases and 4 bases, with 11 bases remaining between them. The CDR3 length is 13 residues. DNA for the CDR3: TGTGCCAGCAGCGCCTCCCCGGGCACTGAAGCTTTCTTT. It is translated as CASSASPGTEAFF.